This T cell receptor (beta chain) was found in a study of T cell responses to AZD1222 COVID-19 vaccine. About the research overall: The analysis combined second doses at about 4 or about 12 weeks. Study-wide findings and caveats: Baseline antibody screening turned up just a handful of seropositive AZD1222 recipients.

Trimming cost V 7 bases and J 7 bases, with 13 bases left between them. CDR1 is MDHEN and CDR2 is SYDVKM in the germline V gene. This CDR3 has 12 amino acids. In its sample, this clone was seen once. What it binds is unknown. This table comes from immunoSEQ multiplex PCR, and its TCRdb copy is limited to in-frame clones, with some not included. The repertoire includes 250,000 or so clones, about 92% of them detected once, and 0.5% to 0.65% sits in the top ten. V is TRBV28 and J is TRBJ1-1; perhaps TRBD1 as D (5 bases). The sequence was collected from an adult in good health. The specimen was peripheral blood, collected on day 0 of AZD1222 vaccination. CDR3 loop: CASINRQLEAFF. CDR3 DNA: TGTGCCAGCATTAACAGGCAACTTGAAGCTTTCTTT.